This T cell receptor (beta chain) comes out of a study of T cell clonotyping in hematopoietic cell transplantation. The study's findings and limits: Pathologically expanded recipient clonotypes increased progressively from day 30 to day 180 as diversity fell. Graft donor and pretransplant recipient Inverse Simpson Index values predicted broader posttransplant TCR diversity. At the given depth, recipient repertoires were over 97% de novo clonotypes.

As for this clone: The antigen is unknown.

This CDR3 spans 15 amino acids. Germline values: CDR1 SGHDT, CDR2 YYEEEE. Trimming took off 4 bases at V and 0 bases at J, with 14 bases between the two ends. The data were produced by immunoSEQ multiplex PCR, yet TCRdb's version contains in-frame clones alone and is incomplete. The sample carries about 36,000 clones, over 80% recorded once. V usage is TRBV5-6 and J usage is TRBJ2-7, with D tentatively TRBD2 (6 bases). Sequenced material: peripheral blood mononuclear cells. The sequence was obtained from a woman in her thirties or forties in good health. Some clones in this sample may be carry-over from other donors' samples. CDR3 nucleotides: TGTGCCAGCAGCCGGAAGGGCGGGGCCTCCTACGAGCAGTACTTC. Translated: CASSRKGGASYEQYF.